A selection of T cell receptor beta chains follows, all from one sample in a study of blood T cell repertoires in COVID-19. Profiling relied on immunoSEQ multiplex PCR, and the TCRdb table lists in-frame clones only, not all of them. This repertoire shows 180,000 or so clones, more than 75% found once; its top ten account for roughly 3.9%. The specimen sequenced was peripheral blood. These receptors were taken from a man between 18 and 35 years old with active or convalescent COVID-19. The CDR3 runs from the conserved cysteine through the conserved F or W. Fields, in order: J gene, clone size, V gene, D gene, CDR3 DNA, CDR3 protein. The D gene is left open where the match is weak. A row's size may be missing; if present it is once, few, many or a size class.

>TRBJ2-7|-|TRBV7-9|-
TGTGCCAGCAGCTTCAGAGGATCCTACGAGCAGTACTTC
CASSFRGSYEQYF
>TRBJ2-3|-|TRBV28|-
TGTGCCAGCAGTTTAATATTAGGGCAGGAGATGACTAGTTCTCCCACAGATACGCAGTATTTT
CASSLILGQEMTSSPTDTQYF
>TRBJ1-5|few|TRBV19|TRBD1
TGTGCCAGTAGTATAGGATTGGGGACAGTCAAGAATCAGCCCCAGCATTTT
CASSIGLGTVKNQPQHF
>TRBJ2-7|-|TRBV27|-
TGTGCCAGCAGTTTAGACAGTCGTTCTTACTACGAGCAGTACTTC
CASSLDSRSYYEQYF
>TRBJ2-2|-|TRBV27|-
TGTGCCAGCACCACGACAGCCCTTCAAAACACCGGGGAGCTGTTTTTT
CASTTTALQNTGELFF
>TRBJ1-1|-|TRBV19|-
TGTGCCAGTAGTATCCTATACACTGAAGCTTTCTTT
CASSILYTEAFF
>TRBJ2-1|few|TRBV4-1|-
TGCGCCAGCAGCCAAGGGGAGCACAATGAGCAGTTCTTC
CASSQGEHNEQFF
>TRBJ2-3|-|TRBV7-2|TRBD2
TGTGCCAGCAAGGGACTAGGCACAGATACGCAGTATTTT
CASKGLGTDTQYF
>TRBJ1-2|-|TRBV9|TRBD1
TGTGCCAGCAGCGTAGACAGGGGGACTGGCTACACCTTC
CASSVDRGTGYTF
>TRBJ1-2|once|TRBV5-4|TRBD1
TGTGCCAGCAGCCCACGGACAGGGGCCGTCTATGGCTACACCTTC
CASSPRTGAVYGYTF
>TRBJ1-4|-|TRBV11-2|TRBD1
TGTGCCAGCAGCTCCGGGACAGGGGGCACTAATGAAAAACTGTTTTTT
CASSSGTGGTNEKLFF
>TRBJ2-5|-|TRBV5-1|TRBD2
TGCGCCAGCAAGGTTAGCGGGGGGGTACAAGAGACCCAGTACTTC
CASKVSGGVQETQYF
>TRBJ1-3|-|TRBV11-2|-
TGTGCCAGCAGTTCTAGTACAGGAAACACCATATATTTT
CASSSSTGNTIYF
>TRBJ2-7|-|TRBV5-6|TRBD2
TGTGCCAGCAGCTTCCCCACCACTAGCGGGAGATCGGGAGAGCAGTACTTC
CASSFPTTSGRSGEQYF
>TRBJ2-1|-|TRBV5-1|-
TGCGCCAGCAGCTTGGCCTCCGAGCTAGAGCAGTTCTTC
CASSLASELEQFF
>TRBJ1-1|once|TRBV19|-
TGTGCCAGTAGTATAGTGCCGGGGAACACTGAAGCTTTCTTT
CASSIVPGNTEAFF
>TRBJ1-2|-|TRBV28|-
TGTGCCAGCAGTTTCGCGGATGGCTACACCTTC
CASSFADGYTF
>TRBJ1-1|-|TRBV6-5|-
TGTGCCAGCAGTTCGGTGGAGGGGTACACTGAAGCTTTCTTT
CASSSVEGYTEAFF
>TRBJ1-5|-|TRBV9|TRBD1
TGTGCCAGCAGCGTAGGTGAGACAGGGGCTCAGCCCCAGCATTTT
CASSVGETGAQPQHF
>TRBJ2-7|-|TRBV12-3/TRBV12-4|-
TGTGCCAGCAGCCACGCGCGCCCTTCCGAGCAGTACTTC
CASSHARPSEQYF
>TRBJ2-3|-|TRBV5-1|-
TGCGCCAGCAGCTGGCCCCGGGAGTCCACAGATACGCAGTATTTT
CASSWPRESTDTQYF
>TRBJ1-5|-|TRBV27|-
TGTGCCAGCCGTACGACAGCTAGCAATCAGCCCCAGCATTTT
CASRTTASNQPQHF
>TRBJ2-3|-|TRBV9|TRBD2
TGTGCCAGCAGCGCCGGACTAGCGGGAGACGCAGATACGCAGTATTTT
CASSAGLAGDADTQYF
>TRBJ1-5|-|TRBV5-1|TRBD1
TGCGCCAGCAGCGAGGACAGGGGCGGTCAGCCCCAGCATTTT
CASSEDRGGQPQHF
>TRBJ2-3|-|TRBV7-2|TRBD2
TGTGCCAGCAGCCACGCTAGCGGGGGCTTTGCAGATACGCAGTATTTT
CASSHASGGFADTQYF
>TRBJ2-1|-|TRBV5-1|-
TGCGCCAGCAGCTGGGCTCGGAATGAGCAGTTCTTC
CASSWARNEQFF
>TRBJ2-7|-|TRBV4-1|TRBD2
TGCGCCAGCAGCCAAGAAAGGACTAGCGGATACGAGCAGTACTTC
CASSQERTSGYEQYF
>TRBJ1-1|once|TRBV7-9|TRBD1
TGTGCCAGCAGCCCTGTAACGGGACAGGGAAACACTGAAGCTTTCTTT
CASSPVTGQGNTEAFF
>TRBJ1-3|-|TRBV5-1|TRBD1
TGCGCCAGCAGCCCGGAGACAGGGCGAAACACCATATATTTT
CASSPETGRNTIYF
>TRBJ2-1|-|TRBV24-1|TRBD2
TGTGCCACCAGTGATTGGGTAGCGGGGGGCTCCTACAATGAGCAGTTCTTC
CATSDWVAGGSYNEQFF
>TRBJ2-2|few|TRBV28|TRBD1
TGTGCCAGCAGCCCACAGGGGACCGGGGAGCTGTTTTTT
CASSPQGTGELFF
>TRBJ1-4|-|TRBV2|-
TGTGCCAGCAGTGAAGGGGGCCCAACTAATGAAAAACTGTTTTTT
CASSEGGPTNEKLFF
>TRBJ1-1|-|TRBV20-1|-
TGCAGTGCCGTGCGATACACTGAAGCTTTCTTT
CSAVRYTEAFF
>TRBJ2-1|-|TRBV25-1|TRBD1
TGTGCCAGCAGGACAGGGGGCCATGAGCAGTTCTTC
CASRTGGHEQFF
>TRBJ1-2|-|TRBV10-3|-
TGTGCCATCAGTGAGGGGTCACAGAACTATGGCTACACCTTC
CAISEGSQNYGYTF
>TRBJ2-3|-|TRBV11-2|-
TGTGCCAGCAGCTTAGGTAGTCTGGATACGCAGTATTTT
CASSLGSLDTQYF
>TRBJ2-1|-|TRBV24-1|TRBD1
TGTGCCACCAGTGACCCGGACAGGGACGCCTTGGAGCAGTTCTTC
CATSDPDRDALEQFF
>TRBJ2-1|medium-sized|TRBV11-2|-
TGTGCCAGCAGCTTGGAGATAGATGAGCAGTTCTTC
CASSLEIDEQFF
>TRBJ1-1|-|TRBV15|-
TGTGCCACCAGCAGAGATCGGGCGGGGAGGGGACTGACCGGGACTGAAGCTTTCTTT
CATSRDRAGRGLTGTEAFF
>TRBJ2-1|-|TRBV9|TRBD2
TGTGCCAGCGCTAGCGGGGGTAGCGGGAGGTTAAGTGAGCAGTTCTTC
CASASGGSGRLSEQFF
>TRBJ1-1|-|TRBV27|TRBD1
TGTGCCACTTGGACAGGGAAACGGAACACTGAAGCTTTCTTT
CATWTGKRNTEAFF
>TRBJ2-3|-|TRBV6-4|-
TGTGCCAGCAGTGACAGGAGGGGAGATACGCAGTATTTT
CASSDRRGDTQYF
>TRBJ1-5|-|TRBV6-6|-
TGTGCCAGCAGATTCCATAATCAGCCCCAGCATTTT
CASRFHNQPQHF
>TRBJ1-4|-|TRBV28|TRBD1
TGTGCCAGCAGTGTCCCAGGGGGGCTGGGAACTAATGAAAAACTGTTTTTT
CASSVPGGLGTNEKLFF
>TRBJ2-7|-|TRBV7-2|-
TGTGCCAGCAGCACCCGACTAGTATACGAGCAGTACTTC
CASSTRLVYEQYF
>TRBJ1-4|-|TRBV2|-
TGTGCCAGCAGTACAGGGTTTAAACGGGAAAAACTGTTTTTT
CASSTGFKREKLFF
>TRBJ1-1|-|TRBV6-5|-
TGTGCCAGCAGTTACTCGAGAGGTATCATGAACACTGAAGCTTTCTTT
CASSYSRGIMNTEAFF
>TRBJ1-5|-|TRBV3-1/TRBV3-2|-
TGTGCCAGCAGCCAAGACAGGGGTCCTAAACAGCCCCAGCATTTT
CASSQDRGPKQPQHF
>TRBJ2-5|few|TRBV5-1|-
TGCGCCAGCAGCCCACTAATCGGAGAGACCCAGTACTTC
CASSPLIGETQYF
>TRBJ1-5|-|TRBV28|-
TGTGCCAGCAGTTCCTTAGGGGTTCAGCCCCAGCATTTT
CASSSLGVQPQHF
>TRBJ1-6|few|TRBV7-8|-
TGTGCCAGCAGCCGACAGCGAGTTAACTATAATTCACCCCTCCACTTT
CASSRQRVNYNSPLHF
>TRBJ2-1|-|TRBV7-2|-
TGTGCCAGCAGCTCCCACAGGGACAATGAGCAGTTCTTC
CASSSHRDNEQFF
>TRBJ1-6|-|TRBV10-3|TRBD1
TGTGCCATCAGTGCCCAGGACAGGATCTCTAATTCACCCCTCCACTTT
CAISAQDRISNSPLHF